This TCR beta chain stems from a study of cytomegalovirus exposure and HLA in healthy donors (dated by TCRdb to between 2016 and 2019). Background on the whole study: In an earlier analysis of roughly 500 of the donors, around 300 Gb of sequence data and roughly 100 million unique TCR beta sequences from approximately 180 million T cells were reported. The study aimed to test whether cataloging public T cell receptors could reveal signatures of past pathogen exposure. Donor age, sex, ethnicity and CMV serostatus were collected together with the repertoire data. Roughly five DR-DQ haplotypes were treated as single units for association and clustering because of strong linkage in the cohort. A later analysis re-examined previously published TCR beta repertoires from about 700 donors and added high-resolution HLA genotyping to investigate patterns of TCR occurrence. Among roughly 400 genotyped donors of the cohort, an average of about 240,000 unique TCR beta nucleotide sequences were sequenced per donor, 15% to 20% of them non-productive. The later analysis used no new phenotypic data to find candidate immune exposures, relying instead on TCR beta sequences and their occurrence across donors. To predict cytomegalovirus infection status, the study combined high-throughput TCR immunosequencing, statistical association of individual TCRs with disease status, and machine learning. The study profiled the T cell repertoires of around 700 subjects by immunosequencing and related them to cytomegalovirus serostatus. Roughly 300 gigabases of sequencing data and roughly 81 million unique TCR sequences made up an early release that covered approximately 620 HLA-typed donors. HLA typing covered class I and class II loci at four-digit resolution. To decide whether each TCR beta V gene segment behaved as functional or pseudogenic, an earlier analysis of some 570 of the donors relied on high-throughput TCR beta sequencing. The genetic ancestry cluster associated with self-reported Caucasian donors included 80% to 90% of the roughly 400 genotyped donors. Genome-wide SNP genotypes for about 65% of the 666 donors were used in a later genetic analysis, which treated that subset as a discovery cohort. Every discovery cohort repertoire had been produced on one sequencing platform. In addition to the first cohort of approximately 670 subjects, a separate validation cohort of approximately 120 different subjects was used. The number of typed donors differed by locus: roughly 629-640 for A, B, C, DRB1 and DQB1; 522 for DQA1; around 610 for DPA1; and roughly 450 for DPB1.

The cohort consisted of 670 or so healthy bone marrow donors. At the time of sampling, every cohort member was nominally healthy, though immune exposures that went unrecorded were likely present. The donor was CMV seropositive and was included in the group of 300 or so seropositive cohort members. A peripheral blood sample was collected from each donor, and TCR beta sequencing was performed on peripheral blood mononuclear cells. The Qiagen DNeasy Blood Extraction Kit was used to extract genomic DNA from the blood cell samples. About this clone itself: This clone's antigen is unknown. No qualities accompany the bases; no much larger clone lies one base away.

Beyond this particular receptor, the publication reports: When HLA alleles, especially DR and DQ, strongly co-occurred, TCR associations were difficult to assign to individual alleles. Linkage disequilibrium might explain the correlated functional status among segregating V segments, but an unknown experimental factor could not be excluded. A later analysis associated about 17,000 TCR beta sequences with specific HLA alleles at a false discovery rate of 0.05. Presence/absence analyses assumed roughly uniform sequencing depth across donors, an assumption that may not hold. A further reported finding was that TCR beta sequences accurately predicted the HLA-A and HLA-B alleles for most subjects in the first cohort. In a later analysis, HLA-associated TCR beta chains showed more clonal expansion and lower generation probabilities than non-associated chains that were equally common. According to a later analysis, most CMV-associated TCR beta chains appeared to be HLA-restricted, and the HLA associations seemed to be driven largely by CMV exposure. Several of the top co-occurrence clusters appeared to be linked to parvovirus B19, influenza, CMV and Epstein-Barr virus, according to a later analysis. This cohort had only TCR beta chains sequenced, and the lack of alpha or paired-chain data limited which features could be detected. While some public TCRs were present in many individuals, most TCR sequences turned up only very rarely across donors. In vitro tests confirmed that a few of the cytomegalovirus-associated TCR beta chains recognize cytomegalovirus antigens. The classifier was reported to diagnose cytomegalovirus status with high specificity and sensitivity in both the original cohort and the validation cohort. The earlier analysis of almost 600 of the donors excluded approximately 15 rarely observed V segments, including chromosome 9 orphons, because counts were too low. A later genetic analysis reported fewer N-insertions in productive TCRs among donors in an Asian-associated ancestry cluster than the roughly 640-donor mean. An association between a missense DCLRE1C variant and V-gene and J-gene trimming of TCR beta chains was found in a later genetic analysis and replicated in an independent cohort. In an earlier analysis of more than 450 of the donors, most TCR beta V segments were observed in productive rearrangements about 90% or about 30% of the time, broadly matching IMGT annotations. A cluster of highly shared sequence variants was judged likely to represent a technical artifact of the sequencing pipeline. According to a later analysis, TCR association rates differed among HLA loci, with DRB1 alleles showing the most associated TCRs and HLA-C alleles showing the fewest. The 87-base-pair reads could not distinguish some IMGT-functional V segments, including TRBV6-2 and TRBV6-3, so those segments were excluded. A total of about 180 TCR beta chains were listed by the study as associated with cytomegalovirus. HLA typing was unavailable for some donors at each locus, so association tests used only the typed subset. According to the authors, the approach could potentially be generalized to other disease states and immunological phenotypes. CMV serostatus was the only immune exposure information available for the cohort.

Receptor amplification or capture employed the immunoSEQ multiplex PCR assay. A mixture of 60 forward primers for TCR Vbeta segments and 13 reverse primers for TCR Jbeta segments was used in the multiplex PCR. A multiplex PCR assay on genomic DNA amplified the CDR3 region of rearranged TCR beta genes. The Illumina HiSeq System was used to sequence the amplified TCR beta libraries as 87-base-pair reads. On the authors' methods: A later analysis counted tens of millions of unique TCR beta chains across the 640 or so repertoires, and some 12 million of these chains were shared by at least two donors. A nearest-neighbor algorithm error-corrected the raw reads and collapsed the reads into unique sequences, merging closely related sequences to remove PCR and sequencing errors. V, D and J gene segments were assigned by aligning CDR3 sequences to IMGT reference sequences. For a sequence to be retained, a match of at least six nucleotides was required to both a V gene segment and a J gene segment. A rearrangement was called productive if the CDR3 had no stop codons and remained in frame with V and J, and every other rearrangement was called non-productive. CDR3 was defined according to IMGT convention as the region running from the second conserved V-encoded cysteine to the conserved J-encoded phenylalanine. In an earlier analysis of 550 to 650 of the donors, sequences lacking an unambiguous match to a single V gene segment were excluded. An earlier analysis of fewer than 750 of the donors called V segments functional above 56.7% productive rearrangements and segregating when the between-donor standard deviation exceeded 5%. To diagnose cytomegalovirus status from the catalog of TCR beta chain sequences, a statistical classification framework was built. In a later analysis, TCR nucleotide sequences were compared against IMGT/GENE-DB human TR gene sequences so that V and J genes could be assigned. The TCRdist pipeline was used in a later analysis to assign CDR3 sequences and most-parsimonious VDJ recombination scenarios. A later analysis defined each TCR beta chain by its CDR3 amino acid sequence plus V-gene family, and excluded reads lacking a unique V-gene family. As a way to deal with suspected cross-contamination and a sequencing artifact, a later analysis dropped 450 to 600 nucleotide sequences that were highly shared and had low generation probability. For each public chain, a later analysis derived a clonal expansion index from normalized ranks of inferred template counts within each repertoire. Generation probabilities in a later analysis came from a VDJ recombination model fitted to out-of-frame rearrangements, and those results were checked against IGoR. In a later analysis, hypergeometric tests were used to score TCR-TCR, TCR-HLA and TCR-CMV co-occurrence, with a repertoire-size bias correction applied to TCR pairs. False discovery rates were estimated in a later analysis by permuting HLA or CMV assignments 20 times. In a later analysis, co-occurring TCRs were grouped using DBSCAN, and TCRdist sequence similarity was added for clustering within HLA-allele-positive subsets. Co-occurrence clustering excluded repertoires with fewer than 30,000 or more than 120,000 public chains, plus five with anomalous nucleotide sharing. TCRdb mirrors the immuneACCESS table, restricted to in-frame sequences. Some clones are absent from its copies; in checked studies, under half trace to an unresolved V gene, and the reason for the others is unknown. That table is the source of V, J and clone size, and D and trimming were worked out from the DNA. Present in this sample are around 93,000 clones, 65% to 90% of which were seen just once. Clones ranked in the top ten supply approximately 3.6% of the sample.

The junction carries 6 bases between V and J, which are trimmed by 0 bases and 0 bases respectively. The germline V gene sets CDR1 to SGHRS and CDR2 to YFSETQ. The CDR3 spans 15 residues, from the cysteine through the phenylalanine. The entry retains the CDR3 DNA only, 45 bases that are in frame from base 1. This TCR was recovered from a young man in good health and CMV-seropositive. Recombination linked TRBV5-1 to TRBJ1-4; a confident D gene designation cannot be given. The specimen was PBMCs. The DNA reads TGCGCCAGCAGCTTGGGTTCCACAACTAATGAAAAACTGTTTTTT. It codes for CASSLGSTTNEKLFF.